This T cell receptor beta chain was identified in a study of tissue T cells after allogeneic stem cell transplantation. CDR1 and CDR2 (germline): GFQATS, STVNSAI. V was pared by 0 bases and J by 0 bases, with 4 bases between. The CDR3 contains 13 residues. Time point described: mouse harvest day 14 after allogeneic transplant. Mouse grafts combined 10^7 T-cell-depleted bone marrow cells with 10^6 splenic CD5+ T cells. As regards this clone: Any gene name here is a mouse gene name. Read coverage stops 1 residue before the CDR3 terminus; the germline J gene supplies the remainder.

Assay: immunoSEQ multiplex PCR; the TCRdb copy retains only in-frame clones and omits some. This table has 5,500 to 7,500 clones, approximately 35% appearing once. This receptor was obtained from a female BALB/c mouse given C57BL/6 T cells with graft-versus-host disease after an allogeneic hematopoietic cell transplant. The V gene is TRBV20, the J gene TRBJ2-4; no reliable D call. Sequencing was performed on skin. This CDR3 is CGARDQSQNTLYF. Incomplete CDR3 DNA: TGTGGTGCTAGGGACCAAAGTCAAAACACCTTGTAC.